The 18 T cell receptor beta chains below come from one sample, sequenced in a study of blood T cell repertoires in COVID-19 (dated by TCRdb to about 2020). Library construction relied on the immunoSEQ multiplex PCR assay. TCRdb re-hosts the immuneACCESS table, in-frame sequences only. Its copies lack some clones; in the studies checked, an unresolved V gene accounts for under half of them, and the cause for the rest is not known. The table for this sample lists around 200,000 clones; 85% of them were counted only once. The top ten clones comprise about 17% of the sample. Material for sequencing was PBMCs or T cells enriched from blood (not recorded which). All receptors derive from a man in his forties who had recovered from COVID-19.

The genes are TRBV5-4 and TRBJ1-2, with TRBD1 matching 10 bases. The CDR3 consists of 15 residues. Germline CDR1 and CDR2: SGHNT and YYREEE (reference sequence). After removal of 3 bases from V and 8 bases from J, the junction contained 10 bases not matched to a gene. This CDR3 is CASSWSGTGVSGYTF. CDR3 DNA sequence: TGTGCCAGCAGCTGGAGCGGGACAGGGGTTAGCGGCTACACCTTC.

The gene calls are TRBV5-4 and TRBJ1-4, with a possible D match to TRBD1 (5 bases). The CDR3 is made up of 15 amino acids. Deletions cut 2 bases from V and 8 bases from J, with 16 bases between. The V gene's germline CDR1 is SGHNT and CDR2 YYREEE (reference sequence). The CDR3 sequence is CASSFAGPLGEKLFF. As DNA, the CDR3 is TGTGCCAGCAGCTTCGCGGGGCCGCTTGGCGAAAAACTGTTTTTT.

The V call is TRBV6-5, the J call TRBJ1-5; D not certain. Germline CDR1 is MNHEY and CDR2 is SVGAGI. The CDR3 extends over 15 amino acids. Trimming took 8 bases from V and 1 from J, leaving 15 bases between them. The CDR3 nucleotides read TGTGCCAGCTCACTGAGCCGGGGAAGCAATCAGCCCCAGCATTTT. Its translation is CASSLSRGSNQPQHF.

V usage is TRBV23-1 and J usage is TRBJ1-5; no clear D. TRBV23-1 belongs to the ORF category, with a function that is uncertain. V was trimmed by 5 bases and J by 5 bases, leaving 10 bases between them. The length of the CDR3 is 13 residues. Written as DNA, the CDR3 is TGCGCCAGCAGTTCAGGTTTTTATCAGCCCCAGCATTTT. Its translation: CASSSGFYQPQHF.

V gene TRBV11-2 combines with J gene TRBJ1-2, with D perhaps TRBD1 (6 bases). The ends were cut back, 1 base at V and 3 bases at J, with 15 bases in the middle. Germline values: CDR1 SGHAT, CDR2 FQNNGV. The CDR3 loop spans 16 amino acids. CDR3 residues: CASSLAPGTSHYGYTF. CDR3 in DNA: TGTGCCAGCAGCTTAGCCCCTGGGACATCCCACTATGGCTACACCTTC.

V usage is TRBV5-1 and J usage is TRBJ2-1; 10 bases fit TRBD2. Looked up from germline, CDR1 is SGHRS and CDR2 is YFSETQ. V shed 0 bases, J shed 13 bases, and the junction held 13 bases outside the gene matches. This CDR3 is 16 amino acids long. This CDR3 reads CASSLGDLASGSFQFF. CDR3 DNA sequence: TGCGCCAGCAGCTTGGGAGATTTGGCTAGCGGGAGTTTCCAGTTCTTC.

The chain joins TRBV11-3 to TRBJ1-6, with TRBD1 as a possible D gene (6 bases). V lost 1 base, J lost 10 bases, and 14 bases lay in between. This CDR3 is built from 15 residues. CDR1 SGHNT and CDR2 YENEEA come from the germline V gene. DNA of the CDR3: TGTGCCAGCAGCTTAGCCCCAGGGGTCGGCTCACCCCTCCACTTT. This codes for CASSLAPGVGSPLHF.

The chain joins TRBV18 to TRBJ2-7; tentative D call: TRBD1 (6 bases). Germline loops: CDR1 KGHSH, CDR2 LQKENI. CDR3 length equals 14 residues. Between the trimmed V and J ends, which lost 2 bases and 6 bases, there was a span of 14 bases. The CDR3 bases are TGTGCCAGCTCACCAATCGGGACAAACTTCGAGCAGTACTTC. Translation: CASSPIGTNFEQYF.

This chain joins TRBV7-2 and TRBJ1-1, with 9 bases lining up with TRBD1. Germline V CDR1 and CDR2: SGHTA, FQGNSA. V shed 5 bases and J 9 bases; nucleotides not matched to a gene: 13. The CDR3 is 15 residues long. The CDR3 region has the DNA TGTGCCAGCAGCGTCCCTACAGGGGGCCTTACTAAAGCTTTCTTT. Translation: CASSVPTGGLTKAFF. Full variable domain (remainder filled in from reference TRBV7-2 and TRBJ1-1): GAGVSQSPSNKVTEKGKDVELRCDPISGHTALYWYRQSLGQGLEFLIYFQGNSAPDKSGLPSDRFSAERTGGSVSTLTIQRTQQEDSAVYLCASSVPTGGLTKAFFGQGTRLTVV.

This chain joins TRBV23-1 and TRBJ1-2, with D perhaps TRBD1 (6 bases). TRBV23-1 is given ORF status, its function remaining uncertain. The CDR3 sequence is 14 residues long. V lost 8 bases and J lost 8, with 21 bases in between. CDR3 in DNA: TGCGCCAGCTATCCTATTCGGGACACTTACGGCTACACCTTC. Amino acid sequence: CASYPIRDTYGYTF.

This chain joins TRBV4-1 and TRBJ2-3; 9 nucleotides align to TRBD2. CDR1 and CDR2 from the germline V gene are MGHRA and YSYEKL. The CDR3 has 17 residues. The V segment lost 0 bases and the J segment 4 bases; nucleotides outside the gene matches: 8. The CDR3 bases are TGCGCCAGCAGCCAAGAGGGGCTAGCGGGGTTGTCAGATACGCAGTATTTT. The encoded protein is CASSQEGLAGLSDTQYF.

The chain has TRBV18 and TRBJ2-7, with a possible D match to TRBD1 (6 bases). V was clipped by 4 bases and J by 2 bases, with 12 bases between them. Germline values: CDR1 KGHSH, CDR2 LQKENI. The CDR3 totals 14 residues. The CDR3: CASSLDDRPYEQYF. The CDR3 coding sequence is TGTGCCAGCTCACTGGATGACAGGCCCTACGAGCAGTACTTC.

This sequence joins TRBV20-1 and TRBJ2-2; unclear D gene. Per germline, CDR1 DFQATT and CDR2 SNEGSKA (reference sequence). The CDR3 runs to 11 residues. V lost 5 bases and J 7 bases, leaving 8 bases between the germline ends. The CDR3: CSAGSNGELFF. CDR3 DNA sequence: TGCAGTGCTGGTTCTAACGGGGAGCTGTTTTTT.

The chain is built from TRBV4-1 and TRBJ1-2; no clear D. Germline lookup yields CDR1 MGHRA and CDR2 YSYEKL. V lost 1 base and J lost 8, with 20 bases in between. The CDR3 runs 16 residues. The DNA of the CDR3 is TGCGCCAGCAGCCAAGGACCCATGGCAGCTCCGGGAGGCTACACCTTC. Translating it yields CASSQGPMAAPGGYTF.

This clone appeared once. The chain employs TRBV6-5 and TRBJ1-1; D is ambiguous. The CDR3 length is 14 residues. The V and J ends lost 4 bases and 6 bases respectively, with 15 bases between them. Germline CDR1 is MNHEY and CDR2 is SVGAGI. The CDR3, as DNA: TGTGCCAGCAGTTCCTTCTCCCCCGGAGCTGAAGCTTTCTTT. Encoded protein: CASSSFSPGAEAFF.

V and J are TRBV28 and TRBJ1-2, with D maybe TRBD1 (6 bases). The germline V gene has CDR1 MDHEN and CDR2 SYDVKM. The CDR3 sequence is 14 residues long. Deletions cut 1 base from V and 5 bases from J, with 11 bases between. This CDR3 reads CASSLLGTSYGYTF. The CDR3 DNA sequence: TGTGCCAGCAGTTTATTAGGGACAAGTTATGGCTACACCTTC.

CDR3 sequence reads: CASAGTYEQYF. The CDR3 DNA reads TGTGCCAGCGCAGGGACCTACGAGCAGTACTTC. This chain connects TRBV2 to TRBJ2-7; a weak D match, TRBD1 (5 bases). Trimming took 8 bases from V and 2 from J, leaving 7 bases between them. The length of the CDR3 is 11 residues. In germline, CDR1 is SNHLY, CDR2 FYNNEI.

The chain has TRBV18 and TRBJ1-3, with unresolved D. This CDR3 region has 15 residues. Germline V gene data show CDR1 as KGHSH and CDR2 as LQKENI. Trimming shortened V by 0 bases and J by 3 bases, and 9 bases separated the two germline ends. The CDR3 bases are TGTGCCAGCTCACCACCCGAGCTCCTTGGAAACACCATATATTTT. This codes for CASSPPELLGNTIYF.